These 14 T cell receptor beta chains originate from one sample sequenced in a study of tumor-infiltrating lymphocytes in localized non-small cell lung cancer. The data were produced by immunoSEQ multiplex PCR, yet TCRdb's version contains in-frame clones alone and is incomplete. The sample has approximately 12,000 clones, around 78% seen once. Sequenced material: lung tumor tissue. These TCRs come from a human donor with non-small cell lung cancer.

The chain uses TRBV11-2 and TRBJ2-7; TRBD1 matches 7 bases. This CDR3 contains 13 residues. CDR1 SGHAT and CDR2 FQNNGV come from the germline V gene. V gave up 6 bases and J gave up 9 bases; unmatched junction bases: 11. The CDR3 DNA follows: TGTGCCAGCAGGCCGAACCGGGACAGACCGCAGTACGTC. Its protein is CASRPNRDRPQYV.

The chain couples TRBV7-9 to TRBJ2-5, with D tentatively TRBD2 (7 bases). CDR1 and CDR2 from the germline V gene are SEHNR and FQNEAQ (reference sequence). The CDR3 extends over 15 amino acids. Trimming pared 3 bases from V and 2 bases from J, leaving 13 bases between. This CDR3 is CASSLRGGLQETQYF. The CDR3 coding sequence is TGTGCCAGCAGCTTGAGGGGGGGGCTTCAAGAGACCCAGTACTTC.

This sequence joins TRBV5-4 and TRBJ2-3; the D is unclear. The V end was cut by 4 bases, the J end by 4 bases, with 19 bases between. The CDR3 runs to 16 residues. Germline assignment: CDR1 SGHNT and CDR2 YYREEE (reference sequence). CDR3 sequence reads: CASSRGGLQSPDTQYF. The DNA for the CDR3 is TGTGCCAGCAGCCGAGGCGGATTACAGAGTCCAGATACGCAGTATTTT.

The gene calls are TRBV4-1 and TRBJ1-5; 11 nucleotides align to TRBD1. CDR1 and CDR2 (germline): MGHRA, YSYEKL. The CDR3 has 18 amino acids. With 1 base clipped from V and 4 bases from J, the junction kept 9 bases outside the gene matches. This CDR3 is CASSQGLRTGGLNQPQHF. The CDR3 DNA reads as TGCGCCAGCAGCCAAGGGTTGAGGACAGGGGGCCTGAATCAGCCCCAGCATTTT.

The chain recombines TRBV7-2 with TRBJ2-7; maybe TRBD1 (6 bases). V was clipped by 5 bases and J by 6 bases, with 17 bases between them. This CDR3 spans 14 amino acids. CDR1 is SGHTA, CDR2 FQGNSA, per germline. The CDR3 here is CASSPYRDSSEQYV. CDR3 bases: TGTGCCAGCAGCCCATACAGGGATTCAAGCGAGCAGTACGTC.

The chain employs TRBV29-1 and TRBJ1-2; 9 positions match TRBD1. V lost 4 bases, J lost 1 base, and 7 bases stayed unmatched. The CDR3 totals 15 residues. Germline V lookup: CDR1 SQVTM, CDR2 ANQGSEA. In DNA, the CDR3 is TGCAGCGTTGCTAAACAGGGGGCGAATAACTATGGCTACACCTTC. It specifies CSVAKQGANNYGYTF.

This chain connects TRBV19 to TRBJ1-5; 7 nucleotides agree with TRBD1. With 6 bases clipped from V and 2 bases from J, the junction kept 7 bases outside the gene matches. This CDR3 is built from 15 residues. The germline gives CDR1 LNHDA, CDR2 SQIVND (reference sequence). CDR3 in DNA: TGTGCCAGTAGCTTCCGACAGGGCGGCAATCAGCCCCAGCATTTT. Translating gives CASSFRQGGNQPQHF.

The V gene is TRBV10-3, the J gene TRBJ2-2; 9 nucleotides agree with TRBD1. The junction had 6 bases not matched to a gene; V was cut back by 2 bases and J by 5 bases. The germline V gene has CDR1 ENHRY and CDR2 SYGVKD. The CDR3 consists of 16 residues. This CDR3 reads CAISETQGAQTGELFF. The DNA for the CDR3 is TGTGCCATCAGTGAGACACAGGGGGCACAAACCGGGGAGCTGTTTTTT.

This clone has only one observation. This chain's CDR3 is CASSLSFAPYEQYV. CDR3 bases: TGTGCCAGCAGCTTAAGTTTCGCGCCCTACGAGCAGTACGTC. The rearrangement links TRBV7-4 to TRBJ2-7; D uncertain. Trimming took 2 bases from V and 2 from J, leaving 10 bases between them. The CDR3 length is 14 residues. The germline V gene has CDR1 SGHVT and CDR2 SQSDAQ.

V and J are TRBV7-9 and TRBJ2-5; no clear D. The germline V and J ends were trimmed by 1 base and 5 bases, with 8 bases remaining between them. The CDR3 runs to 13 residues. Germline CDR1 is SEHNR and CDR2 is FQNEAQ (reference sequence). CDR3 nucleotide sequence: TGTGCCAGCAGCTTAGAGGGTTGGGAGACCCAGTACTTC. It specifies CASSLEGWETQYF.

The chain carries TRBV11-1 and TRBJ1-6, with 8 bases that match TRBD1. The V gene's germline CDR1 is SGHAT and CDR2 FQDESV (reference sequence). V was pared by 5 bases and J by 10 bases, with 10 bases of the junction left unmatched. The length of the CDR3 is 15 residues. CDR3 bases: TGTGCCAGCAGCCCCTCCGGGACAGGTTGGTCACCCCTCCACTTT. This encodes CASSPSGTGWSPLHF. Complete variable domain (other parts from reference TRBV11-1 and TRBJ1-6): EAEVAQSPRYKITEKSQAVAFWCDPISGHATLYWYRQILGQGPELLVQFQDESVVDDSQLPKDRFSAERLKGVDSTLKIQPAELGDSAMYLCASSPSGTGWSPLHFGNGTRLTVT.

The chain combines TRBV9 with TRBJ2-3, with 8 bases lining up with TRBD1. Germline-derived CDR1 and CDR2 are SGDLS and YYNGEE. Trimming at V came to 2 bases and at J to 3 bases, leaving 5 bases not matched to a gene. The CDR3 has 15 residues. The CDR3 loop reads CASSVRQGRTDTQYF. As DNA, the CDR3 is TGTGCCAGCAGCGTCCGACAGGGGAGGACAGATACGCAGTATTTT. Full variable domain (outside the CDR3, taken from reference TRBV9 and TRBJ2-3): DSGVTQTPKHLITATGQRVTLRCSPRSGDLSVYWYQQSLDQGLQFLIQYYNGEERAKGNILERFSAQQFPDLHSELNLSSLELGDSALYFCASSVRQGRTDTQYFGPGTRLTVL.

The J gene is TRBJ2-2, the V gene TRBV7-2; D perhaps matches TRBD1 (6 bases). The CDR3 totals 16 residues. From germline, CDR1 is SGHTA and CDR2 FQGNSA. V lost 6 bases and J lost 0, with 14 bases in between. The CDR3 is CASRKQGVANTGELFF. CDR3 coding DNA: TGTGCCAGCAGAAAACAGGGAGTAGCGAACACCGGGGAGCTGTTTTTT.

This clone came up a few times. V gene TRBV9 combines with J gene TRBJ2-7; TRBD2 matches at 9 bases. V shed 2 bases and J 6 bases; nucleotides not matched to a gene: 12. CDR1 and CDR2 from the germline V gene are SGDLS and YYNGEE. The CDR3 runs to 16 residues. CDR3 nucleotide sequence: TGTGCCAGCAGCGTTGGTGCGGGGACTAGCAGCTTCGAGCAGTACTTC. Encoded protein: CASSVGAGTSSFEQYF.